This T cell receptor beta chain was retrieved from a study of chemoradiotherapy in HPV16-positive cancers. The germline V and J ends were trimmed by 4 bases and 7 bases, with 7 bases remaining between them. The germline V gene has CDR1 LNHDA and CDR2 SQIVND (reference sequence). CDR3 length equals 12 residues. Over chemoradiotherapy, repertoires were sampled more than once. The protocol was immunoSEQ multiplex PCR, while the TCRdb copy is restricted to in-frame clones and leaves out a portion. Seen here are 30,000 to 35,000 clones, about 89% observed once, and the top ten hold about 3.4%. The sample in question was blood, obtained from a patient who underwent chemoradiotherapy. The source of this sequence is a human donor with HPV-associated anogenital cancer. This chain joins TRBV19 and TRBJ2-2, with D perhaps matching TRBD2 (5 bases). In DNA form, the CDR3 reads TGTGCCAGTAGTAACCGGGGCGGGGAGCTGTTTTTT. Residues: CASSNRGGELFF.